This T cell receptor (beta chain) emerged from a study of blood T cell repertoires in COVID-19. Looking at the study overall: Some COVID-19 samples were acute and others convalescent; all came from the United States, Italy and Spain.

Original processing methods: Estimates of nucleated cell counts were drawn from the amplification of reference gene primers. Libraries were prepared by immunoSEQ multiplex PCR; TCRdb keeps only in-frame clonotypes and omits some of them. V, J and clone size are taken as reported in that table, and D and trimming were inferred from the DNA itself. Among a few hundred thousand clones listed, 80% to 90% were seen once. Germline CDR1 and CDR2: MDHEN and SYDVKM. The CDR3 totals 16 residues. V dropped 5 bases and J dropped 0; count of bases not matched to a gene: 8. This clonotype originated in a woman between 70 and 85 years old with COVID-19, enrolled during active disease. The specimen sequenced was peripheral blood. This rearrangement joins TRBV28 to TRBJ1-2; TRBD1 agrees at 8 bases. The CDR3 nucleotides read TGTGCCAGCAGTCCGGCAGGGGGCCTCGCTAACTATGGCTACACCTTC. Its protein is CASSPAGGLANYGYTF.